Here is one TCR beta chain with its context. Its antigen remains unidentified. No qualities accompany the bases; no much larger clone lies one base away. Genomic DNA was extracted from sorted cells with the Quick-DNA Microprep Kit. TCRbeta DNA was amplified with the immunoSEQ hsTCRbeta kit following the manufacturer's protocol. An Illumina MiSeq instrument was used to sequence the TCRbeta libraries. As for the original processing: Removing out-of-frame sequences left approximately 2,000,000 distinct TCRbeta sequences, an average of about 70,000 per individual. Each individual was scored using the number of around 150 previously reported CMV-associated TCRbeta sequences that the individual carried and the total number of productive distinct TCRbeta sequences. A beta-binomial model was reimplemented in Python, and random forests from scikit-learn, run with default parameters, were trained on data from the US cohort. Classifier performance on the Belgian cohort was summarized as median AUC with percentile confidence intervals calculated over 10,000 bootstrap iterations. TCRdb retrieved this table from immuneACCESS and kept in-frame rearrangements only. Not all clones are present; in checked studies, unresolved V genes account for under half, and no reason is known for the remainder. For V, J and clone size, that table is used; D and trimming come from the DNA. The sample data list about 52,000 clones, and around 82% of these were observed just once. In total, the top ten clones hold 2% of the sample.

CDR1 and CDR2 (GTSNPN, SVGIG) derive from the germline V gene (reference sequence). Its CDR3 holds 14 amino acids, cysteine through phenylalanine. Of all the DNA, just the CDR3 is kept, 42 bases in frame from base 1. Relative to germline, V is missing 4 bases and J is missing 6 bases, with 8 bases of the junction outside any gene match. This sample is drawn from a study of memory CD4+ T cells and cytomegalovirus serostatus (dated by TCRdb to between 2018 and 2021). With respect to the entire study: The 35 or so healthy Belgian adults in the cohort included 9 who were CMV seropositive and 24 who were CMV seronegative. To replicate a published TCR-based CMV serostatus classifier, the study sequenced CD4+ memory TCRbeta repertoires from a Belgian cohort whose cytomegalovirus serostatus was known.

A FACSAria II was used to sort memory CD4+ T cells, defined as single viable CD3+CD4+CD8-CD45RO+ cells. To determine CMV serostatus, a Roche Elecsys assay was used that detects serum IgG against CMV pp150, pp28, p38 and p52. After the samples were thawed, total CD4+ T cells were enriched through positive selection using CD4 magnetic microbeads. The samples came from a different study that was designed specifically to examine the CD4+ T cell memory repertoire. Peripheral blood mononuclear cells were isolated and cryopreserved according to standard operating procedures, and serum was stored at -80 degrees C. CD3-PerCP (BW264/56), CD4-APC (RPA-T4), CD45RO-PE (UCHT1) and CD8-Pacific Orange (3B5) antibodies were used for staining, and non-viable cells were excluded with Sytox blue. Overall study results and their limits: For predicting CMV serostatus, the median bootstrapped AUC was about 0.96 using the original framework and around 0.9 using a US-trained random forest. A median bootstrapped AUC of almost 0.96 with a 95% CI of 0.76-1.00 was achieved on the Belgian cohort by the original-framework classifier. Of around 160 previously reported CMV-associated TCRbeta sequences, 67 appeared in the CD4+ memory repertoires, each in one to five individuals. The results were read as suggesting that the CMV-associated TCR signature is, for the most part, present in the CD4+ memory repertoire. Only CD4+CD45RO+ memory cells were sequenced, in contrast to the original study, which included naive and memory CD4+ and CD8+ populations.

The receptor comes from an adult in good health and CMV-seropositive. The rearrangement combines TRBV30 with TRBJ1-4; 7 central nucleotides agree with TRBD1. The sequencing input was memory CD4+ T cells from blood. The nucleotide sequence reads TGTGCCTGGATTTGGGACAGCGACTATGAAAAACTGTTTTTT. The encoded protein is CAWIWDSDYEKLFF.